This TCR beta chain was found in a study of metastatic and nonmetastatic thyroid tumors. Study-level information: Both malignant and benign thyroid patients supplied peripheral blood and tumor or nodule tissue samples, across which the repertoires of these patients were then compared.

CDR1 is GTSNPN and CDR2 is SVGIG in the germline V gene (reference sequence). Trimming left V 0 bases short and J 4 bases short, with 6 bases between. CDR3 length equals 12 residues. This clone was picked up many times. The target antigen is unknown. Study outcomes and limitations: A significant increase in TCR beta diversity was reportedly seen in malignant thyroid tumors relative to benign nodules, in blood and tumor.

TCRdb re-processed the PCR reads through MiXCR. The sample consists of about 33,000 clones, roughly a sixth of them appearing once. Before thyroid surgery, none of the patients had received any treatment. The receptor was isolated from a male donor with papillary thyroid cancer or a benign thyroid nodule (not recorded which). Some clones in this sample may be carry-over from other donors' samples. The chain has TRBV30 and TRBJ1-2; no firm D call. The sequenced material came from blood. CDR3 bases: TGTGCCTGGAGTGTAAGCGGCTATGGCTACACCTTC. Protein product: CAWSVSGYGYTF.